This TCR beta chain was obtained from a study of T cells after yellow fever vaccination. Findings and limits, study-wide: Primary-vaccination clones mostly resurfaced post-booster (nearly 97% CD4, approximately 87% CD8). Abundant clonotypes (contaminants from the bulk population) could be present in FACS-sorted repertoires. On re-exposure, the response was weaker but peaked faster, at day 5 versus 15.

The TCR cDNA carried a universal primer site and UMIs from 5'RACE template switching. One entry per CDR3 protein, called by TCRdb with MiXCR from the 5' RACE reads. The sample lists around 320,000 distinct CDR3 sequences, around 10% occurring once. Per germline, CDR1 SGHAT and CDR2 FQNNGV. The CDR3 has 15 residues. V trimming: 6 bases; J trimming: 3 bases; junction bases outside the gene matches: 8. This clonotype was seen more than once but under ten times. Its antigen is unidentified. The clonotype originates from a man in his late teens or twenties who received the YFV17D yellow fever vaccine. The V and J genes are TRBV11-2 and TRBJ2-5, with 9 positions matching TRBD2. The material sequenced was CD4+ T cells sorted from PBMCs, taken 45 days after the yellow fever booster vaccination. In DNA, the CDR3 is TGTGCCAGCAGGTCACCGGGACTAGCAGAAGAGACCCAGTACTTC. Amino acids: CASRSPGLAEETQYF.